The TCR beta chain under discussion was sequenced for a study of shared clonotypes between healthy human individuals. The protocol was immunoSEQ multiplex PCR, while the TCRdb copy is restricted to in-frame clones and leaves out a portion. The sample holds about 470,000 clones, more than 75% seen once. The CDR3 consists of 16 residues. Germline CDR1 and CDR2: SGHRS and YFSETQ. Germline trimming cut 5 bases from V and 7 bases from J; bases unmatched to any gene: 12. On this clone: Its antigen is as yet unknown.

General study findings and limits: The researchers took only blood, and tissue repertoires probably look different.

Sequencing input: PBMCs. The chain carries TRBV5-1 and TRBJ2-1; TRBD1 matches 10 bases. The TCR originated in a woman between 35 and 50 years old in good health. Some clones in this sample may be carry-over from other donors' samples. DNA for the CDR3: TGCGCCAGCAGTTCGATGCCCGGGACAGGGGAGAATGAGCAGTTCTTC. Amino acid sequence: CASSSMPGTGENEQFF.